This T cell receptor (beta chain) came from a study of blood T cell repertoires in COVID-19. CDR3 size: 19 residues. The germline CDR1 and CDR2 sequences are LGHNA and YSLEER. The J segment lost 1 base and the V segment lost 0 bases, leaving 7 bases of the junction unmatched. Repertoires were generated with immunoSEQ multiplex PCR, while TCRdb's copy carries only in-frame clones and drops some. The profile shows roughly 120,000 clones, approximately 86% of them singletons. This clonotype was obtained from a man aged 40-50 years with acute or convalescent COVID-19. The chain joins TRBV4-3 to TRBJ2-3; the match to TRBD2 covers 13 bases. The sample consisted of peripheral blood. CDR3 sequence (DNA): TGCGCCAGCAGCCAAGATACGGGACTAGCGGGGAGTGGCACAGATACGCAGTATTTT. Translation gives CASSQDTGLAGSGTDTQYF.